The source of this T cell receptor (beta chain) is a study of T-cell memory formation after mild COVID-19. The overall study: For the most part, TCR clusters were specific to one donor. Broader study findings: The study found contracting CD4+ clones mainly in CM and EM and contracting CD8+ clones in EMRA.

This clonotype was observed a few times. The antigen is unknown. Sample barcodes and UMIs were carried by the TCR alpha and TCR beta cDNA libraries that 5'RACE generated with constant-segment primers. MiXCR was run by TCRdb on the 5' RACE reads, yielding one entry per CDR3 protein. The sample yields 150,000 to 200,000 distinct CDR3 sequences, roughly 28% seen once. Germline V gene data show CDR1 as SGHAT and CDR2 as FQDESV (reference sequence). V lost 0 bases to trimming and J lost 5 bases, with 8 bases between them. This CDR3 contains 13 residues. The sequenced material came from PBMCs or a T cell subset sorted from them (not recorded which). V is TRBV11-1 and J is TRBJ2-7, with D perhaps matching TRBD2 (6 bases). This TCR derives from an adult woman who had mild COVID-19 (a few samples of this study predate the infection). Cell type and time point are not known. The CDR3 DNA is TGTGCCAGCAGCTTAGCGGGAGGAGACGAGCAGTACTTC. It specifies CASSLAGGDEQYF. The complete variable domain, with remaining parts taken from reference TRBV11-1 and TRBJ2-7, reads EAEVAQSPRYKITEKSQAVAFWCDPISGHATLYWYRQILGQGPELLVQFQDESVVDDSQLPKDRFSAERLKGVDSTLKIQPAELGDSAMYLCASSLAGGDEQYFGPGTRLTVT.